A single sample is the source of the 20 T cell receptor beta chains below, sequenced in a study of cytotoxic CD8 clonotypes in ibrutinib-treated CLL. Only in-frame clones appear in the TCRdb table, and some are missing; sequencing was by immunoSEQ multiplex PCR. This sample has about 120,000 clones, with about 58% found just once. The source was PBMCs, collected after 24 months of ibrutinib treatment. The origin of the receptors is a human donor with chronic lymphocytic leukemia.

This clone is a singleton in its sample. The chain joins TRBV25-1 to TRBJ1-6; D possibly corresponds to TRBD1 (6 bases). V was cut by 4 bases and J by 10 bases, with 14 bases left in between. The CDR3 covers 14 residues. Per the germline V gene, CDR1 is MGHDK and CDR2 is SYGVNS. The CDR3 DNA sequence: TGTGCCAGCAGTGGCCTCAGGGGAGGATCACCCCTCCACTTT. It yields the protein CASSGLRGGSPLHF.

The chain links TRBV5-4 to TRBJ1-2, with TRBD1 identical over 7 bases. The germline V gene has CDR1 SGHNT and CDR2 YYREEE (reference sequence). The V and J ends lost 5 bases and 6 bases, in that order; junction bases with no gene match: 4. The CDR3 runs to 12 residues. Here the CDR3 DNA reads TGTGCCAGCAGACCTGACAGGGATGGCTACACCTTC. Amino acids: CASRPDRDGYTF.

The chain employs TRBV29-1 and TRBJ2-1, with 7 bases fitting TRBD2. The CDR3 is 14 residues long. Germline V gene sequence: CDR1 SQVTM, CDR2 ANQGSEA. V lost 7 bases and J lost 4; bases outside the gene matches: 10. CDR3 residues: CSAGGGNLYNEQFF. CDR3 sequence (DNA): TGCAGCGCCGGCGGGGGAAACCTTTACAATGAGCAGTTCTTC.

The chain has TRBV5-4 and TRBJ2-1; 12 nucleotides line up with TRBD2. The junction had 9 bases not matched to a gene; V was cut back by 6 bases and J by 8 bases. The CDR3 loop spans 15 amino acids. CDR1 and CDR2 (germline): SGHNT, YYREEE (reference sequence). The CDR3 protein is CASTLLAGGPHEQFF. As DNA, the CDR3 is TGTGCCAGCACCCTTCTAGCGGGGGGGCCTCATGAGCAGTTCTTC.

CDR3: CASSQANSGLGNTIYF. The CDR3 DNA reads TGCGCCAGCAGCCAAGCGAACAGCGGATTGGGAAACACCATATATTTT. V gene TRBV4-1 combines with J gene TRBJ1-3, with D hard to call. The CDR3 runs 16 residues. Germline V lookup: CDR1 MGHRA, CDR2 YSYEKL. Trimming removed 1 base from V and 4 bases from J, with 14 bases in between.

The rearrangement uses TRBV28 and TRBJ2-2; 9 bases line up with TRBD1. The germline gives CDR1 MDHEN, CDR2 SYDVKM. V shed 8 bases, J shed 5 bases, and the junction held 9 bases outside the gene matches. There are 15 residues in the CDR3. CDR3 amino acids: CASHVSGQGTGELFF. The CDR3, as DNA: TGTGCCAGCCACGTATCGGGACAGGGAACCGGGGAGCTGTTTTTT.

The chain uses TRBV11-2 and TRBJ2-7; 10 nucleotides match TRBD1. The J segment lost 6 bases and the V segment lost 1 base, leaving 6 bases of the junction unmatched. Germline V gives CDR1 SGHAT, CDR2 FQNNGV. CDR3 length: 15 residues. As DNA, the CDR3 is TGTGCCAGCAGCTTAGGACAGGGGGCATTTGGCGAGCAGTACTTC. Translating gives CASSLGQGAFGEQYF.

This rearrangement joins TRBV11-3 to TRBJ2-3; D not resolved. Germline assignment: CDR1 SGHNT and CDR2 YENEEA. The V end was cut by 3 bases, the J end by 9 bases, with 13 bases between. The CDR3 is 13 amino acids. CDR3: CASSFGDPGTQYF. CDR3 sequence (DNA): TGTGCCAGCAGCTTTGGGGATCCGGGCACGCAGTATTTT.

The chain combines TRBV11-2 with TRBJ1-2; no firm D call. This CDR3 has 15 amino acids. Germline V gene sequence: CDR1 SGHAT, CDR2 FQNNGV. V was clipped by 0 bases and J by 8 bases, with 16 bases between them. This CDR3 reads CASSLDPSGLGGYTF. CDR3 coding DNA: TGTGCCAGCAGCTTAGATCCGTCCGGGTTGGGAGGCTACACCTTC. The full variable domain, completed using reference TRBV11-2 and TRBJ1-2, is EAGVAQSPRYKIIEKRQSVAFWCNPISGHATLYWYQQILGQGPKLLIQFQNNGVVDDSQLPKDRFSAERLKGVDSTLKIQPAKLEDSAVYLCASSLDPSGLGGYTFGSGTRLTVV.

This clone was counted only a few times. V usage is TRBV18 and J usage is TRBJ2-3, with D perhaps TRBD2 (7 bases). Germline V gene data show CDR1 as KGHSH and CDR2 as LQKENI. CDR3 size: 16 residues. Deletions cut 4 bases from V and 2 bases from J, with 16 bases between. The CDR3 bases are TGTGCCAGCTCACGGGGGGGCTCCAATCCCACAGATACGCAGTATTTT. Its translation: CASSRGGSNPTDTQYF.

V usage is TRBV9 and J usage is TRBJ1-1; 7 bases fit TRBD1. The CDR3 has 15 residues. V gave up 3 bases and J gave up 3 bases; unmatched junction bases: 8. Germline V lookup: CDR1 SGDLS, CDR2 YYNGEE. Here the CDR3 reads CASSARQGVDTEAFF. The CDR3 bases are TGTGCCAGCAGCGCCCGACAGGGAGTCGACACTGAAGCTTTCTTT.

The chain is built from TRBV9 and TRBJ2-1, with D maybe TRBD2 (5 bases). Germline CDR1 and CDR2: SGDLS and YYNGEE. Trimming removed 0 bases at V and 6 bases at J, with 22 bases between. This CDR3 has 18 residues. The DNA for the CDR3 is TGTGCCAGCAGCGTAGGGTTTTATGGCAGAAAAAGCGGCAATGAGCAGTTCTTC. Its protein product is CASSVGFYGRKSGNEQFF.

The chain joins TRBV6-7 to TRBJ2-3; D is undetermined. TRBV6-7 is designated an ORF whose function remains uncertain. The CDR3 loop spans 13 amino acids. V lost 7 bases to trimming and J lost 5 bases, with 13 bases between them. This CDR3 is CASTPPAQDTQYF. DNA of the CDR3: TGTGCCAGCACCCCGCCCGCACAAGATACGCAGTATTTT.

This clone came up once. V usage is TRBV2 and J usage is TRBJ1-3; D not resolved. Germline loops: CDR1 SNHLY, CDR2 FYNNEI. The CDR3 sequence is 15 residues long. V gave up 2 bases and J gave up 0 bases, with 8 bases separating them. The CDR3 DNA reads TGTGCCAGCAGTGAATTGCTTAGCTCTGGAAACACCATATATTTT. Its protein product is CASSELLSSGNTIYF.

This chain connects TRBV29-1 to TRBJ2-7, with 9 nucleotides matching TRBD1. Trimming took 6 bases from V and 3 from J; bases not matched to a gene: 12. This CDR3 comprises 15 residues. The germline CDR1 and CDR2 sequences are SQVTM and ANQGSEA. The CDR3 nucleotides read TGCAGCGTAATGACAGGGGGGTGGTATAGCTACGAGCAGTACTTC. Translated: CSVMTGGWYSYEQYF.

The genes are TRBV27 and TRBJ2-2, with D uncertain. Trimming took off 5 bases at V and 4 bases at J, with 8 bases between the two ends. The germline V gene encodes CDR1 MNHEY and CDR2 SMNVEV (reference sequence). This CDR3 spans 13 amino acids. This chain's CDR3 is CASSLIGTGELFF. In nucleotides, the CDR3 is TGTGCCAGCAGTCTCATCGGCACCGGGGAGCTGTTTTTT.

The CDR3 DNA sequence: TGTGCCAGTAGTATTCCGAGGGTGAGGGGGGACAATGAGCAGTTCTTC. Protein sequence: CASSIPRVRGDNEQFF. The V and J genes are TRBV19 and TRBJ2-1; perhaps D is TRBD1 or TRBD2 (6 bases each). Germline CDR1 is LNHDA and CDR2 is SQIVND (reference sequence). Trimming pared 3 bases from V and 5 bases from J, leaving 17 bases between. This CDR3 is built from 16 residues.

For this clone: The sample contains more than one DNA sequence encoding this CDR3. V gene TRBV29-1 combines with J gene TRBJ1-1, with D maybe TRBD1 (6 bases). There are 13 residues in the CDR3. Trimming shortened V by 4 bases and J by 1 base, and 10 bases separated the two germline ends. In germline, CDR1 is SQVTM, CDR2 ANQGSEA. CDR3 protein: CSVVRGQNTEAFF. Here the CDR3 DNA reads TGCAGCGTTGTCCGGGGGCAGAACACTGAAGCTTTCTTT.

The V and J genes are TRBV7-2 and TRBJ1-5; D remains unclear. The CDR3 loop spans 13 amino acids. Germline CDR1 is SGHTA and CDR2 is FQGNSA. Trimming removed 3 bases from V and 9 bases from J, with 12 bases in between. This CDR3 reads CASSFDVDAPQHF. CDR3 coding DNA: TGTGCCAGCAGCTTCGATGTAGACGCGCCCCAGCATTTT.

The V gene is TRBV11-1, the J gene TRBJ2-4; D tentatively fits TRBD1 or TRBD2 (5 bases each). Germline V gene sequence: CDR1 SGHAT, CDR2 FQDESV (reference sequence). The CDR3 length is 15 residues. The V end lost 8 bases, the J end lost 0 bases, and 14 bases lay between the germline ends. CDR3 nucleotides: TGTGCCAGCCGGGACGGGGTTAGAGCCAAAAACATTCAGTACTTC. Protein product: CASRDGVRAKNIQYF.